This T cell receptor beta chain was sequenced for a study of blood T cell repertoires in COVID-19. Clones were sequenced by immunoSEQ multiplex PCR, and TCRdb holds only the in-frame ones, with some missing. The sample lists roughly 190,000 clones; approximately 87% were seen once. This clone was recorded only once. Germline CDR1 is MNHEY and CDR2 is SMNVEV (reference sequence). CDR3 length: 15 amino acids. Trimming left V 6 bases short and J 5 bases short, with 19 bases between. Material: peripheral blood. The chain couples TRBV27 to TRBJ1-2, with D perhaps TRBD1 (6 bases). The receptor was derived from a man between 18 and 29 years old with active or convalescent COVID-19. In nucleotides, the CDR3 is TGTGCCAGCAGATGGAACCTACAGGGCGCGTATGGCTACACCTTC. It translates to CASRWNLQGAYGYTF.